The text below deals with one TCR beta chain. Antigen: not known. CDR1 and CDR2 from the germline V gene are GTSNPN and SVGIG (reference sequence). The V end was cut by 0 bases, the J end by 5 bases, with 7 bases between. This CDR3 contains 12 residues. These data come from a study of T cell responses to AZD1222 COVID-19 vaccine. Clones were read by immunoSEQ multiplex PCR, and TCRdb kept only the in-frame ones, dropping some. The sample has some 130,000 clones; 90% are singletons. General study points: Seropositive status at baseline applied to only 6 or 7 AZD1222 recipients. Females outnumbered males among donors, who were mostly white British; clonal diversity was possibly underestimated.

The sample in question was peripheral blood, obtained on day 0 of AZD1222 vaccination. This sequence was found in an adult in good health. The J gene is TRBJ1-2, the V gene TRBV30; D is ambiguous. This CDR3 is CAWSVTYYGYTF. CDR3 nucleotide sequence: TGTGCCTGGAGTGTAACTTATTATGGCTACACCTTC.